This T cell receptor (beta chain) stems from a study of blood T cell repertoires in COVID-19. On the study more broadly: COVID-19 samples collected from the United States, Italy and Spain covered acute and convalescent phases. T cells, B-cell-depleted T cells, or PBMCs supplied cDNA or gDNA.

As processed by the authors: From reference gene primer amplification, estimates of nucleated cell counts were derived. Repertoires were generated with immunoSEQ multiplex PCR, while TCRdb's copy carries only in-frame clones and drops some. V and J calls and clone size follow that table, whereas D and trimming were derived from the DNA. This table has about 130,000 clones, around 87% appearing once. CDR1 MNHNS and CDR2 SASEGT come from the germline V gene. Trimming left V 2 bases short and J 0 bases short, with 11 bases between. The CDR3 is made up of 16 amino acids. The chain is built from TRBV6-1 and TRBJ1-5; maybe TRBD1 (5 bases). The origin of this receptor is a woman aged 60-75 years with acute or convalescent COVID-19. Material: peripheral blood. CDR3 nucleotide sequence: TGTGCCAGCAGTGAAAGGGACGGGAGTAGCAATCAGCCCCAGCATTTT. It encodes CASSERDGSSNQPQHF.